What follows are 18 T cell receptor beta chains derived from one specimen sequenced in a study of blood T cells in healthy people across ages. A sample-barcoded 5' primer and a J-beta primer mix were used in a second PCR of roughly 7 to 12 cycles. One entry per CDR3 protein results from TCRdb running MiXCR on the 5' RACE reads. Of 1.5 million to 2 million distinct CDR3 sequences in the sample, around half were seen once. Sequenced: blood. The receptors originated from a middle-aged woman in good health.

The gene calls are TRBV4-2 and TRBJ2-1; D gene uncertain. The V and J ends lost 2 bases and 8 bases respectively, with 4 bases between them. Germline V gene data show CDR1 as LGHNA and CDR2 as YNFKEQ. The length of the CDR3 is 11 residues. This CDR3 is CASSQSYEQFF. CDR3 coding DNA: TGTGCCAGCAGCCAAAGCTATGAGCAGTTCTTC.

This chain uses TRBV7-2 with TRBJ2-1; 7 bases match TRBD1. The V segment lost 2 bases and the J segment 8 bases; nucleotides outside the gene matches: 12. The CDR3 has 16 residues. Germline values: CDR1 SGHTA, CDR2 FQGNSA. The CDR3 sequence: CASSLPEGDRADEQFF. For the CDR3, the DNA is TGTGCCAGCAGCTTACCAGAAGGCGACAGGGCCGATGAGCAGTTCTTC.

This chain uses TRBV7-9 with TRBJ2-5, with 8 nucleotides matching TRBD2. This CDR3 has 16 residues. CDR1 and CDR2 (germline): SEHNR, FQNEAQ (reference sequence). V trimming: 4 bases; J trimming: 5 bases; junction bases outside the gene matches: 12. CDR3 protein: CASSSPGGGSRETQYF. In DNA, the CDR3 is TGTGCCAGCAGCTCCCCGGGAGGGGGTAGTAGGGAGACCCAGTACTTC.

This clonotype was observed a few times. The rearrangement links TRBV18 to TRBJ2-7; 7 nucleotides agree with TRBD1. The CDR3 has 12 residues. From germline, CDR1 is KGHSH and CDR2 LQKENI. With V trimmed by 5 bases and J by 5 bases, 3 bases remained unmatched. The CDR3 loop reads CASSTTGDEQYF. Here the CDR3 DNA reads TGTGCCAGCTCAACTACAGGGGACGAGCAGTACTTC.

This chain joins TRBV6-2 or TRBV6-3 and TRBJ2-3; the D gene is possibly TRBD2 (5 bases). This CDR3 region has 14 residues. Germline V lookup: CDR1 MNHEY, CDR2 SVGEGT. The V and J ends lost 4 bases and 4 bases respectively, with 12 bases between them. This CDR3 reads CASSFPRAPDTQYF. CDR3 DNA sequence: TGTGCCAGCAGTTTTCCGCGGGCCCCAGATACGCAGTATTTT.

For this clonotype: A junction boundary mismatches the germline segment, possibly from a read error. The chain links TRBV20-1 to TRBJ1-2; no clear D. CDR1 is DFQATT and CDR2 is SNEGSKA in the germline V gene (reference sequence). This CDR3 comprises 9 residues. For the CDR3, the DNA is TGCAGTGCTAACGATGGCTACACCTTC. Amino acids: CSANDGYTF.

The CDR3 region is CATSDLAYEQYF. The CDR3 DNA sequence: TGTGCCACCAGTGACCTTGCCTACGAGCAGTACTTC. The chain recombines TRBV24-1 with TRBJ2-7; D unresolved. Trimming took 4 bases from V and 2 from J, leaving 5 bases between them. This CDR3 is built from 12 residues. Germline CDR1 and CDR2: KGHDR and SFDVKD.

This chain connects TRBV14 to TRBJ2-1, with D hard to call. The germline V gene has CDR1 SGHDN and CDR2 FVKESK. V lost 3 bases and J lost 13, with 13 bases in between. There are 12 residues in the CDR3. The CDR3 DNA reads as TGTGCCAGCAGCCACCCTGGCGTATCCCAGTTCTTC. Its protein product is CASSHPGVSQFF.

V gene TRBV29-1 combines with J gene TRBJ1-3; TRBD1 matches 9 bases. The V gene's germline CDR1 is SQVTM and CDR2 ANQGSEA. This CDR3 has 18 residues. With V trimmed by 7 bases and J by 0 bases, 16 bases remained unmatched. CDR3: CSAKSRDRATNSGNTIYF. CDR3 coding DNA: TGCAGCGCTAAAAGCCGGGACAGGGCCACCAACTCTGGAAACACCATATATTTT.

The chain couples TRBV9 to TRBJ2-2; the D gene is possibly TRBD2 (5 bases). CDR3 length equals 15 residues. V was clipped by 1 base and J by 5 bases, with 12 bases between them. The germline V gene encodes CDR1 SGDLS and CDR2 YYNGEE. CDR3 in amino acids: CASSVMGSRTGELFF. As DNA, the CDR3 is TGTGCCAGCAGCGTAATGGGGAGTAGGACCGGGGAGCTGTTTTTT.

There are a few counts of this clonotype. V gene TRBV6-5 combines with J gene TRBJ1-4; D is ambiguous. The CDR3 is 14 amino acids. CDR1 and CDR2 from the germline V gene are MNHEY and SVGAGI. V dropped 5 bases and J dropped 0 bases, with 7 bases sitting between them. As DNA, the CDR3 is TGTGCCAGCAGTCGGACTGCAACTAATGAAAAACTGTTTTTT. Translation gives CASSRTATNEKLFF.

About this clonotype itself: At one end the junction does not follow the germline gene, possibly because of a read error. V gene TRBV5-1 combines with J gene TRBJ2-5; tentatively, D is TRBD2 (5 bases). The CDR3 covers 13 residues. CDR1 and CDR2 from the germline V gene are SGHRS and YFSETQ. The CDR3 DNA follows: TGCGCCAGCGGAAGGACTTCACAAGAGACCCAGGACTTC. Its translation is CASGRTSQETQDF.

The V gene is TRBV28, the J gene TRBJ2-7; D gene uncertain. The CDR3 covers 16 residues. Germline V gene sequence: CDR1 MDHEN, CDR2 SYDVKM. V was trimmed by 1 base and J by 0 bases, leaving 13 bases between them. The chain's CDR3 is CASSLSFTISSYEQYF. The CDR3 DNA reads as TGTGCCAGCAGTTTATCCTTCACAATCAGCTCCTACGAGCAGTACTTC.

Details on this clonotype: This clone may be a read error of a much larger clone one base away. The chain's CDR3 is CSVEIQPTQETQFF. The CDR3 DNA is TGCAGCGTTGAGATCCAACCCACCCAAGAGACCCAGTTCTTC. The rearrangement joins TRBV29-1 to TRBJ2-5; no definite D call. TRBJ2-1 explains the end of the DNA better; the J call may be wrong. Per the germline V gene, CDR1 is SQVTM and CDR2 is ANQGSEA. This CDR3 is built from 14 residues.

The CDR3 DNA sequence: TGTGCCAGCAGCGCGCCCACTAGCGGGGGGCCCTTCGGCGAGCAGTTCTTC. This translates into CASSAPTSGGPFGEQFF. The J gene is TRBJ2-1, the V gene TRBV2; 12 positions agree with TRBD2. Germline values: CDR1 SNHLY, CDR2 FYNNEI. The ends lost 6 bases at V and 10 bases at J; junction bases unmatched: 16. The CDR3 is 17 residues long.

The chain carries TRBV6-1 and TRBJ1-2; D perhaps matches TRBD1 (6 bases). The V gene lost 3 bases and the J gene lost 5 bases, with 10 bases spanning the gap. The length of the CDR3 is 13 residues. The germline V gene has CDR1 MNHNS and CDR2 SASEGT. The CDR3 here is CASSDAGAYGYTF. The CDR3 DNA is TGTGCCAGCAGTGATGCAGGGGCTTATGGCTACACCTTC.

Turning to this clonotype: A read error may account for a junction end that differs from germline. The chain uses TRBV11-2 and TRBJ2-1; D is perhaps TRBD2 (5 bases). Per the germline V gene, CDR1 is SGHAT and CDR2 is FQNNGV. The CDR3 length is 11 residues. The CDR3 region has the DNA TGCGCCAGCAACCTTGTCGGGAAGCAGTTCTTC. Its protein is CASNLVGKQFF.

The chain links TRBV6-1 to TRBJ2-1; no reliable D call. Trimming cost V 6 bases and J 5 bases, with 11 bases left between them. The length of the CDR3 is 13 residues. Germline assignment: CDR1 MNHNS and CDR2 SASEGT. CDR3 nucleotide sequence: TGTGCCAGCAGCTTTACGTTCGACAATGAGCAGTTCTTC. Translation: CASSFTFDNEQFF.